This T cell receptor beta chain appears in the sequencing data of a study of T cell responses to AZD1222 COVID-19 vaccine. This clone has ten or more counts. Its antigen is currently unknown. Data came from immunoSEQ multiplex PCR; TCRdb stores just in-frame clones and leaves some out. Found here are 98,000 or so clones, roughly 88% of them singletons; the top ten hold around 9%. The CDR3 runs 15 residues. V was trimmed by 0 bases and J by 3 bases, leaving 9 bases between them. Germline loops: CDR1 SGDLS, CDR2 YYNGEE. General study results and limits: Only after the peak T cell response were repertoires sampled.

The sequence was obtained from an adult in good health. This chain uses TRBV9 with TRBJ1-4, with no clear D. The sample here was peripheral blood, taken on day 0 of AZD1222 vaccination. The DNA for the CDR3 is TGTGCCAGCAGCGTAGCCAGCGGGGCTAATGAAAAACTGTTTTTT. It encodes CASSVASGANEKLFF.